The clone carrying this T cell receptor beta chain has a handful of counts. Its target is unknown. The data belong to a study of T cells after yellow fever vaccination. Study observations and caveats: Abundant clonotypes from the bulk population could get into FACS-sorted repertoires as contaminants. Overall, a small share of clonotypes was seen in both CD4 and CD8 compartments.

Between the trimmed V and J ends, which lost 8 bases and 5 bases, there was a span of 15 bases. The CDR3 covers 13 residues. CDR1 and CDR2 from the germline V gene are KGHSH and LQKENI. Using its own MiXCR run on the 5' RACE reads, TCRdb lists one record per CDR3 protein. The table records 350,000 to 450,000 distinct CDR3 sequences, roughly a sixth of them present only once. The TCR sequence derives from a man between 18 and 29 years old who received the YFV17D yellow fever vaccine. The J gene is TRBJ2-5, the V gene TRBV18; a possible D gene is TRBD2 (5 bases). The material was PBMCs, obtained before the yellow fever booster vaccination. CDR3 coding DNA: TGTGCCAGCGCTTCTAGCACTGGGGAGACCCAGTACTTC. Amino acid sequence: CASASSTGETQYF.